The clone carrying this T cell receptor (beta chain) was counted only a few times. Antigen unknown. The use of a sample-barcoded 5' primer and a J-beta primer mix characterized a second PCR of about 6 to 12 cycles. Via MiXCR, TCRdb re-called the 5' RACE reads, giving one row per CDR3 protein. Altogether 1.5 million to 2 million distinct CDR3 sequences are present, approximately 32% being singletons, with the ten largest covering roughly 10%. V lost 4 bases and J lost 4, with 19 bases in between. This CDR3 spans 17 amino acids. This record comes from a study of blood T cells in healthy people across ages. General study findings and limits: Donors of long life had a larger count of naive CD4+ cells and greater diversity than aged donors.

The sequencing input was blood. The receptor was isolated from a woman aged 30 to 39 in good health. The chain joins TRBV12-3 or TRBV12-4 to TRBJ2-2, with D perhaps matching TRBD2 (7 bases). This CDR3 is CASSYPGAGDGTGELFF. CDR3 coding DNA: TGTGCCAGCAGTTACCCAGGGGCGGGAGATGGCACCGGGGAGCTGTTTTTT.